Below, one T cell receptor beta chain is given with its context. For TCRbeta, the library was prepared with unique molecular identifiers. TCRdb re-derived calls from the PCR reads in MiXCR, one entry per CDR3 protein. The sample yields around 580,000 distinct CDR3 sequences, more than 20% seen once. These data belong to a study of T-cell reconstitution after alpha-beta-depleted transplantation in children. Germline loops: CDR1 SGHRS, CDR2 YFSETQ. J lost 5 bases, V lost 5 bases, and 8 bases had no gene match. This CDR3 is built from 16 residues. The chain has TRBV5-1 and TRBJ2-3, with TRBD2 identical over 13 bases. The receptor was isolated from a boy in the first two years of life who had a stem cell transplant for acute myeloid leukemia, so the T cells may come from the graft donor. The sample consisted of PBMCs, mostly from graft donor cells, taken 360 days after TCRalphabeta/CD19-depleted stem cell transplant. The CDR3: CASSLTSGGAKDTQYF. CDR3 DNA sequence: TGCGCCAGCAGTCTAACTAGCGGGGGGGCCAAAGATACGCAGTATTTT.